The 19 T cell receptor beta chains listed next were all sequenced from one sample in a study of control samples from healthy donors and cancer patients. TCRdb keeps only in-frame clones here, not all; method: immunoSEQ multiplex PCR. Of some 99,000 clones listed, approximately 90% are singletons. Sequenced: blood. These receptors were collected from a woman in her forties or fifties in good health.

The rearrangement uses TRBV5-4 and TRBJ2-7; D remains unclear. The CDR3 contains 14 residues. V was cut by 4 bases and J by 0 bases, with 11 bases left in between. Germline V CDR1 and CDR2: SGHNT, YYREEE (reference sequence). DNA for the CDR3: TGTGCCAGCAGCCCCGACCCTAGCTCCTACGAGCAGTACGTC. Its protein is CASSPDPSSYEQYV.

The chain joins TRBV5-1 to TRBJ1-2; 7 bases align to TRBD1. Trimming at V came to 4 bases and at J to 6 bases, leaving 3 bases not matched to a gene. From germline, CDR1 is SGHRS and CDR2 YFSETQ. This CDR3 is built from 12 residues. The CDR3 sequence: CASSRQGDGYTF. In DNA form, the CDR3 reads TGCGCCAGCAGCCGTCAGGGGGATGGCTACACCTTC.

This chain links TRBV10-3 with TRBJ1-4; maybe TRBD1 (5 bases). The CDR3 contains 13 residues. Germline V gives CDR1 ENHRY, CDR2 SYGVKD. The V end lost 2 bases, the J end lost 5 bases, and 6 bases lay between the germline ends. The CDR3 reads CAISEAGNEKLFF. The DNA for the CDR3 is TGTGCCATCAGTGAGGCAGGGAATGAAAAACTGTTTTTT.

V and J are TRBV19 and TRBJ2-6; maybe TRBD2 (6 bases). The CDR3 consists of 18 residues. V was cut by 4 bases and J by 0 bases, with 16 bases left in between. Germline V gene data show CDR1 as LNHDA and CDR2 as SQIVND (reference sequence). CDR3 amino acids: CASSTAGSASSGANVLTF. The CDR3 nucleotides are TGTGCCAGTAGTACGGCGGGGTCCGCGAGCTCTGGGGCCAACGTCCTGACTTTC.

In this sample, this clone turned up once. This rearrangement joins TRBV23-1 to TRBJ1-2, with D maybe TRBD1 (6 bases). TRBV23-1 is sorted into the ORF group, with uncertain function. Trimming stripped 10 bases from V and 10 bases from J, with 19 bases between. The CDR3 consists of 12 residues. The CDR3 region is CATWGRGEAYTF. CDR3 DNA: TGCGCCACGTGGGGGCGGGGAGAGGCCTACACCTTC.

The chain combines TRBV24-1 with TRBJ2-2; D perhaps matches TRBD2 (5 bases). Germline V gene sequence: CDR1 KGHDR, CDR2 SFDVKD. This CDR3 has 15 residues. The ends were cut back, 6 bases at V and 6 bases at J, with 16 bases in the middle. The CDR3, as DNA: TGTGCCACCAGTAGAGGAAGGGCGAGGGCCGGGGAGCTGTTTTTT. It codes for CATSRGRARAGELFF.

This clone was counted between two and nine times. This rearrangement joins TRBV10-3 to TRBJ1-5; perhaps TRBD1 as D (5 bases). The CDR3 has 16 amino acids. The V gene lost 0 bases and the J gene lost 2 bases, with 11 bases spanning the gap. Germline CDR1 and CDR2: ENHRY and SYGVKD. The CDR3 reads CAISESQGSGNQPQHF. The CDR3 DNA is TGTGCCATCAGTGAGTCGCAGGGATCAGGCAATCAGCCCCAGCATTTT.

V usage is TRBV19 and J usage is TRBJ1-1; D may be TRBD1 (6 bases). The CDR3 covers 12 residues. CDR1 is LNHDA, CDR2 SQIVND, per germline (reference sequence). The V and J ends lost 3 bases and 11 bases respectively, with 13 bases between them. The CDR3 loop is CASSMYRAGAFF. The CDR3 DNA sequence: TGTGCCAGTAGTATGTACAGGGCCGGGGCTTTCTTT.

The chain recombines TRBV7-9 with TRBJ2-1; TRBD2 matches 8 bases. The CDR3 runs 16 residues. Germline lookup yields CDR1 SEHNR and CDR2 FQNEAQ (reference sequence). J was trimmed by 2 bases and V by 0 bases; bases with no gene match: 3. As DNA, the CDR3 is TGTGCCAGCAGCTTAGCTACGGGAGGGCCCTACAATGAGCAGTTCTTC. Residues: CASSLATGGPYNEQFF.

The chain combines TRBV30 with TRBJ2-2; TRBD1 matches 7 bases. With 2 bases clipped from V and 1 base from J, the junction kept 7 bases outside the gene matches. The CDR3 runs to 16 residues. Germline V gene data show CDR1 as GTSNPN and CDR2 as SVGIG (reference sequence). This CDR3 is CAWSTRRQGNTGELFF. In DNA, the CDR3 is TGTGCCTGGAGTACAAGGAGACAGGGGAACACCGGGGAGCTGTTTTTT.

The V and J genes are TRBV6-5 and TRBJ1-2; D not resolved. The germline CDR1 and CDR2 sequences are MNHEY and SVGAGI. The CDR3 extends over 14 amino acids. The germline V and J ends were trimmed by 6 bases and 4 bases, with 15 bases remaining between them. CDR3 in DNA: TGTGCCAGCAGGCCGGACCGGGCCGTCTATGGCTACACCTTC. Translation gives CASRPDRAVYGYTF.

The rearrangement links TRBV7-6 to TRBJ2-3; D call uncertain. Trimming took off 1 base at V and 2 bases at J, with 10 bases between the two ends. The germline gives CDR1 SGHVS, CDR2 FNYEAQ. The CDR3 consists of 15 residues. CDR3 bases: TGTGCCAGCAGCTTAGAACGCGTAGACACAGATACGCAGTATTTT. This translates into CASSLERVDTDTQYF.

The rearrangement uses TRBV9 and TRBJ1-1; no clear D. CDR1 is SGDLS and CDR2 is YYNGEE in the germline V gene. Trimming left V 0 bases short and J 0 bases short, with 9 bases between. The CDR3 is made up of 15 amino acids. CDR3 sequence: CASSVAGNMNTEAFF. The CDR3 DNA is TGTGCCAGCAGCGTAGCTGGTAATATGAACACTGAAGCTTTCTTT.

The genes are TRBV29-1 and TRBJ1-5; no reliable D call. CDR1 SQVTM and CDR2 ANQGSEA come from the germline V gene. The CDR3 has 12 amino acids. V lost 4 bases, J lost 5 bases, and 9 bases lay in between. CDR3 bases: TGCAGCGTTGTCGACGGGGATCAGCCCCAGCATTTT. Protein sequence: CSVVDGDQPQHF. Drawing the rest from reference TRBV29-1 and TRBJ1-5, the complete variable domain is SAVISQKPSRDICQRGTSLTIQCQVDSQVTMMFWYRQQPGQSLTLIATANQGSEATYESGFVIDKFPISRPNLTFSTLTVSNMSPEDSSIYLCSVVDGDQPQHFGDGTRLSIL.

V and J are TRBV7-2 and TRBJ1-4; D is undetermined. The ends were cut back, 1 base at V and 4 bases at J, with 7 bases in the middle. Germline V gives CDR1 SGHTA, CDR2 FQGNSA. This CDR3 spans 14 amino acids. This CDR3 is CASSLGWRNEKLFF. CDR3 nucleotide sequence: TGTGCCAGCAGCTTAGGGTGGCGTAATGAAAAACTGTTTTTT. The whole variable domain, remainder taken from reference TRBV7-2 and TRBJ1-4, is GAGVSQSPSNKVTEKGKDVELRCDPISGHTALYWYRQSLGQGLEFLIYFQGNSAPDKSGLPSDRFSAERTGGSVSTLTIQRTQQEDSAVYLCASSLGWRNEKLFFGSGTQLSVL.

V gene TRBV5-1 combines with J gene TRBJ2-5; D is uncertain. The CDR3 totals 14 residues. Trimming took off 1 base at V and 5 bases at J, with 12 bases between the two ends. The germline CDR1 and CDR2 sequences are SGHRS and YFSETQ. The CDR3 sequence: CASSLRVGSETQYF. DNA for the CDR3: TGCGCCAGCAGCTTGAGGGTGGGATCGGAGACCCAGTACTTC.

CDR3 sequence reads: CASSQRRKNTEAFF. DNA for the CDR3: TGTGCCAGCAGCCAAAGGCGGAAGAACACTGAAGCTTTCTTT. The J gene is TRBJ1-1, the V gene TRBV3-1 (or the pseudogene TRBV3-2); no definite D call. The CDR3 sequence is 14 residues long. The germline gives CDR1 LGHDT, CDR2 YNNKEL (reference sequence). Trimming cost V 2 bases and J 1 base, with 8 bases left between them.

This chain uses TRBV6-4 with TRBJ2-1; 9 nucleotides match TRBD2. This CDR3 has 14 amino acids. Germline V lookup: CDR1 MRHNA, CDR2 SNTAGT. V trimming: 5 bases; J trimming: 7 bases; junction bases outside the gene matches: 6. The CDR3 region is CASSQAGGLNEQFF. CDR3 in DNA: TGTGCCAGCAGTCAAGCGGGAGGATTGAATGAGCAGTTCTTC.

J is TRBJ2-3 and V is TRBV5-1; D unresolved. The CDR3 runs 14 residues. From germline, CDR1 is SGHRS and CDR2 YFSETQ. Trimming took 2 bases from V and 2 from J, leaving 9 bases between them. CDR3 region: CASSLSPYTDTQYF. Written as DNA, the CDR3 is TGCGCCAGCAGCTTATCCCCCTACACAGATACGCAGTATTTT.